The 5 T cell receptor beta chains below were found in one sample sequenced in a study of cytomegalovirus exposure and HLA in healthy donors (dated 2017 in TCRdb). Preparation of the library involved the immunoSEQ multiplex PCR assay. A mixture of 60 forward primers for TCR Vbeta segments and 13 reverse primers for TCR Jbeta segments was used in the multiplex PCR. The source is immuneACCESS, and TCRdb retained only in-frame sequences with V and J called. Part of the clones is not carried over; for the studies checked, unresolved V genes explain less than half of this, and the remainder is unexplained. Counted in this sample were under 150,000 clones; 78% of them appeared once. 6.2% of the sample rests with the top ten. The source material was PBMCs. The receptors were gathered from a woman aged 35 to 49 in good health and CMV-seropositive.

The V call is TRBV5-1, the J call TRBJ1-5; D gene unclear. V was pared by 0 bases and J by 2 bases, with 9 bases between. The CDR3 runs to 15 residues. Germline assignment: CDR1 SGHRS and CDR2 YFSETQ. The CDR3 reads CASSLAGGGNQPQHF. Written as DNA, the CDR3 is TGCGCCAGCAGCTTGGCTGGTGGAGGCAATCAGCCCCAGCATTTT.

The chain links TRBV5-6 to TRBJ2-1, with a weak D call TRBD2 (5 bases). The V end was cut by 4 bases, the J end by 3 bases, with 17 bases between. The length of the CDR3 is 16 residues. Germline V CDR1 and CDR2: SGHDT, YYEEEE. The CDR3: CASSQIVRVLYNEQFF. The CDR3 region has the DNA TGTGCCAGCAGCCAGATCGTGAGGGTCCTCTACAATGAGCAGTTCTTC.

The chain joins TRBV6-4 to TRBJ2-1, with 11 bases aligning to TRBD2. CDR3 length equals 13 residues. Per germline, CDR1 MRHNA and CDR2 SNTAGT. Unmatched junction bases numbered 5, after V lost 6 bases and J lost 10 bases. The CDR3 coding sequence is TGTGCCAGCAGGGCACTAGCGGGGGCCGAGCAGTTCTTC. Translation: CASRALAGAEQFF.

This chain links TRBV30 with TRBJ2-7; D may be TRBD2 (6 bases). The CDR3 runs 13 residues. Germline V gives CDR1 GTSNPN, CDR2 SVGIG (reference sequence). V was clipped by 0 bases and J by 6 bases, with 12 bases between them. The CDR3 bases are TGTGCCTGGAGTGTCCAGGGAGGTTCCGAGCAGTACTTC. Residues: CAWSVQGGSEQYF.

The chain recombines TRBV18 with TRBJ2-1; 7 bases map to TRBD1. J was trimmed by 4 bases and V by 4 bases; bases with no gene match: 10. The CDR3 sequence is 16 residues long. Germline CDR1 is KGHSH and CDR2 is LQKENI. The CDR3 here is CASSRPQGSRYNEQFF. The CDR3 coding sequence is TGTGCCAGCTCACGACCACAGGGGTCACGTTACAATGAGCAGTTCTTC.